Below are 7 T cell receptor beta chains sequenced from a single sample in a study of OX40 agonist ivuxolimab in advanced cancers. Sequencing was performed with immunoSEQ multiplex PCR; in TCRdb, only in-frame clones are kept and a portion is missing. The sample includes about 55,000 clones, 77% of them seen just once. The source was CD4+ or CD8+ T cells sorted from blood, collected in a trial of the OX40 agonist ivuxolimab. These receptors all stem from an adult with an advanced solid tumor such as melanoma, head and neck, liver or kidney cancer.

V and J are TRBV7-2 and TRBJ2-2; maybe TRBD1 (5 bases). Germline V CDR1 and CDR2: SGHTA, FQGNSA. V was pared by 0 bases and J by 4 bases, with 6 bases between. CDR3 size: 14 residues. Here the CDR3 reads CASSLAGVTGELFF. The CDR3 DNA reads TGTGCCAGCAGCTTAGCAGGGGTCACCGGGGAGCTGTTTTTT.

The J gene is TRBJ2-7, the V gene TRBV19, with TRBD2 identical over 8 bases. With 6 bases clipped from V and 6 bases from J, the junction kept 7 bases outside the gene matches. Germline V gives CDR1 LNHDA, CDR2 SQIVND (reference sequence). This CDR3 region has 13 residues. The CDR3 coding sequence is TGTGCCAGTAGCCGGGGGGGACCGAGCGAGCAGTACTTC. Its translation: CASSRGGPSEQYF.

CDR3 sequence (DNA): TGCGCCAGCAGCCAAGAGGGCAGACAGGGGGATGAAAAACTGTTTTTT. This gives the protein CASSQEGRQGDEKLFF. V gene TRBV4-3 combines with J gene TRBJ1-4, with 9 bases fitting TRBD1. Germline CDR1 is LGHNA and CDR2 is YSLEER. The V gene end was trimmed by 0 bases and the J gene end by 6 bases; junction bases not matched to a gene: 5. CDR3 length: 16 amino acids.

The chain carries TRBV2 and TRBJ1-1; D gene uncertain. The germline gives CDR1 SNHLY, CDR2 FYNNEI. V was shortened by 6 bases and J by 0 bases, with 11 bases between the two germline ends. The CDR3 is made up of 14 amino acids. CDR3 DNA: TGTGCCAGCAGGGGCCTCCGTATGAACACTGAAGCTTTCTTT. Its protein product is CASRGLRMNTEAFF.

This sequence joins TRBV7-6 and TRBJ1-6; D is ambiguous. V lost 5 bases to trimming and J lost 5 bases, with 10 bases between them. This CDR3 has 14 amino acids. Germline V lookup: CDR1 SGHVS, CDR2 FNYEAQ. CDR3: CASSHDKDNSPLHF. The CDR3 DNA is TGTGCCAGCAGCCACGACAAGGATAATTCACCCCTCCACTTT.

This clone was seen just once. The rearrangement joins TRBV25-1 to TRBJ1-4, with TRBD1 identical over 7 bases. This CDR3 spans 13 amino acids. Germline CDR1 is MGHDK and CDR2 is SYGVNS. V gave up 3 bases and J gave up 7 bases; unmatched junction bases: 2. The CDR3 bases are TGTGCCAGCAGTGATAGGGACAGTGAAAAACTGTTTTTT. This gives the protein CASSDRDSEKLFF.

In its sample, this clone was seen a few times. The chain employs TRBV2 and TRBJ1-1, with a possible D match to TRBD1 (5 bases). CDR1 and CDR2 (germline): SNHLY, FYNNEI. The CDR3 runs to 16 residues. V was cut by 4 bases and J by 3 bases, with 18 bases left in between. CDR3 sequence (DNA): TGTGCCAGCAGTGGGGGGGTTTTTACTCTTGACACTGAAGCTTTCTTT. It translates to CASSGGVFTLDTEAFF.